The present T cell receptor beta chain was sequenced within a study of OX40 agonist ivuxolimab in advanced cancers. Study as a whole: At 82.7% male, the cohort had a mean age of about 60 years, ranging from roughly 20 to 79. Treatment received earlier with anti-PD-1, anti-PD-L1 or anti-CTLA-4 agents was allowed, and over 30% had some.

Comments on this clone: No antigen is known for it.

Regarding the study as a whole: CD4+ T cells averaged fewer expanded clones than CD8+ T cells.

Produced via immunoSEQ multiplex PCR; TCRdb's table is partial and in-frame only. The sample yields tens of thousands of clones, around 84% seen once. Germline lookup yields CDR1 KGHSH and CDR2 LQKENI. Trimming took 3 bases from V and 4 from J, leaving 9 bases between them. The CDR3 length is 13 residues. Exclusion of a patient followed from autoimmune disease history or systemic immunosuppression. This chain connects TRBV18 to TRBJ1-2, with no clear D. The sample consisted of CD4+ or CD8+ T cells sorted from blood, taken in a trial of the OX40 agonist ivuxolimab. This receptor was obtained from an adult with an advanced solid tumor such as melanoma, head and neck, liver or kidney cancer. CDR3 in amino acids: CASSPLGAYGYTF. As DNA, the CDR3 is TGTGCCAGCTCACCTTTGGGAGCCTATGGCTACACCTTC.